These 32 T cell receptor beta chains share one sample of origin, sequenced in a study of shared clonotypes between healthy human individuals (TCRdb year 2020). The library relied on the immunoSEQ multiplex PCR assay. In its TCRdb copy, this immuneACCESS table keeps in-frame sequences only and misses some clones. Where compared with another copy, unresolved V genes explain less than half of these, and the others have no known cause. Here the sample has approximately 2.5 million clones; approximately 94% occur a single time. The top ten clonotypes cover over 0.12% of the sample. Sequenced material: naive CD4+ T cells sorted from blood. The cell subset or site label, as the study defines it: CD45RA+ positively selected. These receptors were collected from a man between 18 and 29 years old in good health.

The genes are TRBV19 and TRBJ2-7; D is possibly TRBD2 (6 bases). The CDR3 covers 11 residues. V was pared by 7 bases and J by 4 bases, with 8 bases between. The V gene's germline CDR1 is LNHDA and CDR2 SQIVND (reference sequence). The DNA of the CDR3 is TGTGCCAGTAAACGGGGGTACGAGCAGTACTTC. The encoded protein is CASKRGYEQYF.

In the case of this clone: Other DNA sequences in this specimen translate into the identical CDR3. V usage is TRBV5-4 and J usage is TRBJ1-5; weak D call: TRBD1 (5 bases). The CDR3 extends over 13 amino acids. V dropped 0 bases and J dropped 7 bases, with 8 bases sitting between them. CDR1 is SGHNT, CDR2 YYREEE, per germline (reference sequence). This CDR3 is CASSLGRDQPQHF. The CDR3 DNA follows: TGTGCCAGCAGCTTGGGCAGGGACCAGCCCCAGCATTTT.

Note on this clone: The same CDR3 arises from other DNA sequences in this sample as well. The chain has TRBV6-5 and TRBJ1-1; D uncertain. The V gene lost 0 bases and the J gene lost 8 bases, with 16 bases spanning the gap. Germline CDR1 reads MNHEY; CDR2 reads SVGAGI. The CDR3 consists of 15 residues. DNA for the CDR3: TGTGCCAGCAGTTACTCGACTCTGGGCCTTCAGGAAGCTTTCTTT. This codes for CASSYSTLGLQEAFF.

The gene calls are TRBV5-8 and TRBJ2-7; unclear D gene. In germline, CDR1 is SGHTS, CDR2 YDEGEE. This CDR3 region has 11 residues. V dropped 4 bases and J dropped 7 bases, with 9 bases sitting between them. The CDR3 region is CASSIMEEQYF. DNA of the CDR3: TGTGCCAGCAGCATAATGGAGGAGCAGTACTTC.

In this sample, this clone turned up a few times. The rearrangement joins TRBV2 to TRBJ1-2, with D uncertain. V lost 4 bases and J lost 3, with 9 bases in between. CDR3 length: 13 residues. The germline gives CDR1 SNHLY, CDR2 FYNNEI. This CDR3 reads CASSGGFDYGYTF. In DNA, the CDR3 is TGTGCCAGCAGTGGAGGGTTCGACTATGGCTACACCTTC.

This clone was seen more than once but under ten times. Within the sample, other DNA sequences also encode this same CDR3. The V gene is TRBV30, the J gene TRBJ1-1, with D possibly matching TRBD1 (5 bases). The germline V gene has CDR1 GTSNPN and CDR2 SVGIG (reference sequence). The CDR3 sequence is 13 residues long. Trimming removed 3 bases at V and 1 base at J, with 9 bases between. The CDR3 reads CAWRGQGNTEAFF. Here the CDR3 DNA reads TGTGCCTGGAGGGGTCAGGGGAACACTGAAGCTTTCTTT.

This clone was seen once. The rearrangement joins TRBV19 to TRBJ1-2; D is perhaps TRBD1 (5 bases). V lost 5 bases and J 4 bases, leaving 14 bases between the germline ends. Germline CDR1 is LNHDA and CDR2 is SQIVND (reference sequence). The CDR3 extends over 14 amino acids. This CDR3 is CASSGDRIGYGYTF. In DNA form, the CDR3 reads TGTGCCAGTAGTGGAGACAGAATCGGCTATGGCTACACCTTC.

The V gene is TRBV18, the J gene TRBJ2-5; possibly TRBD1 for D (5 bases). The V end lost 5 bases, the J end lost 2 bases, and 12 bases lay between the germline ends. Germline-derived CDR1 and CDR2 are KGHSH and LQKENI. The CDR3 loop spans 14 amino acids. The CDR3 here is CASSVTVLQETQYF. As DNA, the CDR3 is TGTGCCAGCTCAGTGACAGTTCTTCAAGAGACCCAGTACTTC.

The chain uses TRBV7-8 and TRBJ2-5, with 7 bases matching TRBD2. Germline-derived CDR1 and CDR2 are SGHVS and FQNEAQ. The CDR3 runs 15 residues. V trimming: 6 bases; J trimming: 2 bases; junction bases outside the gene matches: 9. CDR3 loop: CASRRTWGGQETQYF. The CDR3 DNA sequence: TGTGCCAGCAGGCGTACCTGGGGAGGGCAAGAGACCCAGTACTTC.

The V call is TRBV9, the J call TRBJ2-5; possible D gene TRBD1, 5 bases. Trimming pared 4 bases from V and 1 base from J, leaving 17 bases between. Germline loops: CDR1 SGDLS, CDR2 YYNGEE. The length of the CDR3 is 16 residues. The CDR3 protein is CASSPTDWGGQETQYF. DNA of the CDR3: TGTGCCAGCAGCCCCACCGATTGGGGCGGCCAAGAGACCCAGTACTTC.

This sequence joins TRBV7-8 and TRBJ2-3; TRBD2 matches at 9 bases. CDR3 length equals 19 residues. Trimming at V came to 1 base and at J to 1 base, leaving 12 bases not matched to a gene. Germline V CDR1 and CDR2: SGHVS, FQNEAQ. The CDR3 sequence is CASSLGASGALGGTDTQYF. CDR3 DNA sequence: TGTGCCAGCAGCTTAGGGGCTAGCGGGGCGCTGGGGGGCACAGATACGCAGTATTTT.

This chain joins TRBV7-2 and TRBJ2-5, with 12 bases that match TRBD2. V trimming: 3 bases; J trimming: 4 bases; junction bases outside the gene matches: 6. This CDR3 is 16 amino acids long. In germline, CDR1 is SGHTA, CDR2 FQGNSA. The CDR3 here is CASSFRLAGVGETQYF. The CDR3 DNA sequence: TGTGCCAGCAGCTTCCGACTAGCGGGAGTAGGAGAGACCCAGTACTTC.

This clone was counted once. The gene calls are TRBV10-3 and TRBJ2-1; 7 bases are a match to TRBD2. The J segment lost 7 bases and the V segment lost 0 bases, leaving 6 bases of the junction unmatched. Looked up from germline, CDR1 is ENHRY and CDR2 is SYGVKD. This CDR3 has 15 residues. DNA of the CDR3: TGTGCCATCAGTGAGTCCCCCGGGGGGTCGAATGAGCAGTTCTTC. Amino acids: CAISESPGGSNEQFF.

The chain recombines TRBV4-3 with TRBJ2-6; no definite D call. The germline CDR1 and CDR2 sequences are LGHNA and YSLEER. The CDR3 extends over 14 amino acids. The V end lost 1 base, the J end lost 4 bases, and 5 bases lay between the germline ends. The DNA of the CDR3 is TGCGCCAGCAGCCAAGTCCCCGGGGCCAACGTCCTGACTTTC. Amino acids: CASSQVPGANVLTF.

The V and J genes are TRBV19 and TRBJ1-3; D perhaps matches TRBD1 (6 bases). This CDR3 comprises 15 residues. V lost 5 bases to trimming and J lost 0 bases, with 11 bases between them. The V gene's germline CDR1 is LNHDA and CDR2 SQIVND (reference sequence). In DNA, the CDR3 is TGTGCCAGTAGTCGTACAGGGTCCTCTGGAAACACCATATATTTT. Encoded protein: CASSRTGSSGNTIYF.

V is TRBV5-4 and J is TRBJ2-1; D is uncertain. The germline gives CDR1 SGHNT, CDR2 YYREEE (reference sequence). Between the trimmed V and J ends, which lost 0 bases and 7 bases, there was a span of 8 bases. The CDR3 is 13 residues long. In DNA, the CDR3 is TGTGCCAGCAGCTTGGTGGGTTCTAATGAGCAGTTCTTC. It is translated as CASSLVGSNEQFF.

V is TRBV9 and J is TRBJ2-3; no clear D. The CDR3 runs to 15 residues. V lost 2 bases and J 2 bases, leaving 12 bases between the germline ends. In germline, CDR1 is SGDLS, CDR2 YYNGEE. CDR3 nucleotides: TGTGCCAGCAGCGTTACACCAGGCCACACAGATACGCAGTATTTT. Protein product: CASSVTPGHTDTQYF.

The chain links TRBV30 to TRBJ1-1, with D unresolved. V was cut by 0 bases and J by 2 bases, with 13 bases left in between. This CDR3 comprises 15 residues. Germline lookup yields CDR1 GTSNPN and CDR2 SVGIG (reference sequence). The CDR3 coding sequence is TGTGCCTGGAGTGTACTGGGCGATGGAAACACTGAAGCTTTCTTT. It codes for CAWSVLGDGNTEAFF.

This clone has just a few counts. This chain joins TRBV11-2 and TRBJ2-7; D not certain. This CDR3 contains 14 residues. CDR1 and CDR2 (germline): SGHAT, FQNNGV. V was shortened by 0 bases and J by 2 bases, with 8 bases between the two germline ends. The CDR3 protein is CASSLDPETYEQYF. As DNA, the CDR3 is TGTGCCAGCAGCTTAGATCCGGAGACCTACGAGCAGTACTTC.

The chain combines TRBV9 with TRBJ1-2, with a weak D call TRBD1 (5 bases). CDR1 is SGDLS, CDR2 YYNGEE, per germline. The CDR3 consists of 15 residues. The V end was cut by 0 bases, the J end by 5 bases, with 14 bases between. The DNA for the CDR3 is TGTGCCAGCAGCGTAGATTCGGGGAGGGGTTATGGCTACACCTTC. It yields the protein CASSVDSGRGYGYTF.

This clone was seen a single time. V is TRBV7-3 and J is TRBJ1-1; D ambiguous. V was clipped by 5 bases and J by 5 bases, with 12 bases between them. This CDR3 has 13 amino acids. CDR1 is SGHTA and CDR2 is FQGTGA in the germline V gene. The chain's CDR3 is CASSPQVGTEAFF. The CDR3 bases are TGTGCCAGCAGCCCCCAGGTAGGGACTGAAGCTTTCTTT.

The chain has TRBV9 and TRBJ2-5; tentatively, D is TRBD2 (7 bases). V gave up 4 bases and J gave up 3 bases, with 13 bases separating them. CDR1 is SGDLS and CDR2 is YYNGEE in the germline V gene. The CDR3 contains 14 residues. CDR3 protein: CASSSGGHKETQYF. The CDR3 DNA sequence: TGTGCCAGCAGCTCCGGGGGGCATAAAGAGACCCAGTACTTC.

This rearrangement joins TRBV5-1 to TRBJ2-2; D may correspond to TRBD1 or TRBD2 (5 bases each). The CDR3 is 15 residues long. V lost 7 bases and J lost 0, with 13 bases in between. Per the germline V gene, CDR1 is SGHRS and CDR2 is YFSETQ. For the CDR3, the DNA is TGCGCCAGCGGGACCCAGGGAGCGAACACCGGGGAGCTGTTTTTT. It encodes CASGTQGANTGELFF. Full variable domain (remainder filled in from reference TRBV5-1 and TRBJ2-2): KAGVTQTPRYLIKTRGQQVTLSCSPISGHRSVSWYQQTPGQGLQFLFEYFSETQRNKGNFPGRFSGRQFSNSRSEMNVSTLELGDSALYLCASGTQGANTGELFFGEGSRLTVL.

The genes are TRBV6-5 and TRBJ2-2; no firm D call. The CDR3 is made up of 14 amino acids. The germline CDR1 and CDR2 sequences are MNHEY and SVGAGI. V lost 7 bases to trimming and J lost 4 bases, with 13 bases between them. CDR3 amino acids: CASTRVGSTGELFF. In nucleotides, the CDR3 is TGTGCCAGCACCCGGGTGGGGTCCACCGGGGAGCTGTTTTTT.

This chain uses TRBV10-3 with TRBJ1-1, with 7 bases that match TRBD1. CDR1 and CDR2 (germline): ENHRY, SYGVKD. The ends lost 6 bases at V and 5 bases at J; junction bases unmatched: 12. The CDR3 sequence is 15 residues long. The CDR3 is CAIRPGSQGSTEAFF. As DNA, the CDR3 is TGTGCCATCAGACCCGGTTCACAGGGGTCGACTGAAGCTTTCTTT.

The CDR3 region has the DNA TGTGCCAGCAAAGGGCAGGGTAGCACCGGGGAGCTGTTTTTT. It encodes CASKGQGSTGELFF. This sequence joins TRBV28 and TRBJ2-2, with a possible D match to TRBD1 (5 bases). Per the germline V gene, CDR1 is MDHEN and CDR2 is SYDVKM. V lost 7 bases to trimming and J lost 4 bases, with 13 bases between them. The CDR3 has 14 amino acids.

The rearrangement uses TRBV7-2 and TRBJ2-1; tentatively, D is TRBD2 (6 bases). V lost 2 bases and J 4 bases, leaving 18 bases between the germline ends. The germline V gene has CDR1 SGHTA and CDR2 FQGNSA. The CDR3 is made up of 17 amino acids. CDR3 residues: CASSLRLLANTYNEQFF. The DNA of the CDR3 is TGTGCCAGCAGCTTACGCCTTCTAGCGAACACTTACAATGAGCAGTTCTTC.

The J gene is TRBJ1-1, the V gene TRBV18; 7 nucleotides line up with TRBD1. Germline-derived CDR1 and CDR2 are KGHSH and LQKENI. Trimming took 8 bases from V and 0 from J; bases not matched to a gene: 6. CDR3 length: 14 amino acids. The CDR3 is CASARQGVNTEAFF. The CDR3 coding sequence is TGTGCCAGCGCGAGACAGGGTGTGAACACTGAAGCTTTCTTT.

This clone was observed a single time. This CDR3 is CASSVGVLSGSPKETQYF. The CDR3 DNA is TGTGCCAGCTCCGTGGGTGTCTTGAGCGGGAGCCCCAAGGAGACCCAGTACTTC. This chain links TRBV9 with TRBJ2-5, with 8 bases fitting TRBD2. V dropped 7 bases and J dropped 5; count of bases not matched to a gene: 22. From germline, CDR1 is SGDLS and CDR2 YYNGEE. The CDR3 contains 18 residues.

This rearrangement joins TRBV5-4 to TRBJ1-5, with 10 bases lining up with TRBD1. V shed 4 bases, J shed 3 bases, and the junction held 13 bases outside the gene matches. The CDR3 totals 18 residues. Germline loops: CDR1 SGHNT, CDR2 YYREEE (reference sequence). The CDR3, as DNA: TGTGCCAGCAGCGGACCGATGGACAGGGGGAGGCTCAATCAGCCCCAGCATTTT. It translates to CASSGPMDRGRLNQPQHF.

CDR3 DNA: TGTGCCAGCACCCAACACGAGAAAGCGATTAACTATGGCTACACCTTC. Its protein product is CASTQHEKAINYGYTF. V and J are TRBV6-6 and TRBJ1-2, with D unresolved. The CDR3 length is 16 residues. The germline V gene has CDR1 MNHNY and CDR2 SVGAGI (reference sequence). V shed 7 bases and J shed 1 base, with 19 bases lying between them.

The chain couples TRBV10-1 to TRBJ1-3; 8 bases line up with TRBD1. V lost 5 bases and J lost 7; bases outside the gene matches: 7. The CDR3 sequence is 14 residues long. In germline, CDR1 is WNHNN, CDR2 SYGVQD (reference sequence). CDR3 loop: CASSPGQGRNTIYF. CDR3 DNA: TGCGCCAGCAGTCCCGGACAGGGAAGGAACACCATATATTTT.